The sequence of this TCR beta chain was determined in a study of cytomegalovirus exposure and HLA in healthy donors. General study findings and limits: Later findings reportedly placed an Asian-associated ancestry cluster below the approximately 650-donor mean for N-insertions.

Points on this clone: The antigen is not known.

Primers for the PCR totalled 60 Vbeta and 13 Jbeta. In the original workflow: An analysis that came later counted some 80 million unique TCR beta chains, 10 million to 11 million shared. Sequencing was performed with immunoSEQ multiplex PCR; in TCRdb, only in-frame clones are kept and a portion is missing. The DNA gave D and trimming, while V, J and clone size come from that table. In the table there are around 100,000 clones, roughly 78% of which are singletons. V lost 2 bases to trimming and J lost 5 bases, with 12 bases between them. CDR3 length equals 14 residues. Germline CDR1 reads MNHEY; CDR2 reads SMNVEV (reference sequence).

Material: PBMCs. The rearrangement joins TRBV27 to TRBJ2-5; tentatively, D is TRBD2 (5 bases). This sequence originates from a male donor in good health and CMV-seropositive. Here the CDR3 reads CASSLVGVGETQYF. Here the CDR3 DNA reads TGTGCCAGCAGTTTAGTCGGGGTCGGGGAGACCCAGTACTTC.